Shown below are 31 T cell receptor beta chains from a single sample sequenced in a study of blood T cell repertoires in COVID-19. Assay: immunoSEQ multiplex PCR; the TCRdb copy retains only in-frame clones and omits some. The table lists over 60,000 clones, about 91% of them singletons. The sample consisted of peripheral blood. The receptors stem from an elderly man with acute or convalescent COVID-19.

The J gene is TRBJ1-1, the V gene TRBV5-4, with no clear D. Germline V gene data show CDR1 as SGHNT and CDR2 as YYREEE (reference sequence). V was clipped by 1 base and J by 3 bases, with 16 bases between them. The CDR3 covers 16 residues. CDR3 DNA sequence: TGTGCCAGCAGCTTGTCCATGAGGAGCGGGGACACTGAAGCTTTCTTT. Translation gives CASSLSMRSGDTEAFF.

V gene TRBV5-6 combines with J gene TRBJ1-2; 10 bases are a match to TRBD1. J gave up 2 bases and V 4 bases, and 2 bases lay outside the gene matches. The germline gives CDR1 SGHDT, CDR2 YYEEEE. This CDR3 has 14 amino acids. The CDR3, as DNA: TGTGCCAGCAGCATGGACAGGGGGAACTATGGCTACACCTTC. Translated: CASSMDRGNYGYTF.

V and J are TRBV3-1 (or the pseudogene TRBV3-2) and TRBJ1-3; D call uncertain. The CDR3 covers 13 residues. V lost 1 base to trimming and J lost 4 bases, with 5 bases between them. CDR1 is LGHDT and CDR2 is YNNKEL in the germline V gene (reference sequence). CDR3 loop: CASSQGPGNTIYF. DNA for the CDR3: TGTGCCAGCAGCCAAGGGCCGGGAAACACCATATATTTT.

As DNA, the CDR3 is TGTGCCAGCAGGACAGGGGGGAACTATGGCTACACCTTC. Translating gives CASRTGGNYGYTF. This sequence joins TRBV7-2 and TRBJ1-2, with 9 bases fitting TRBD1. In germline, CDR1 is SGHTA, CDR2 FQGNSA. The ends lost 6 bases at V and 2 bases at J; junction bases unmatched: 1. CDR3 length: 13 residues.

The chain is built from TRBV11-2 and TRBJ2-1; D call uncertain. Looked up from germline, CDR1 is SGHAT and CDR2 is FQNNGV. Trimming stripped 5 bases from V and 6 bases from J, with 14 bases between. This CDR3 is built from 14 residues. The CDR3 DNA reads TGTGCCAGCAGCCTAGGATGGCAGTCCAATGAGCAGTTCTTC. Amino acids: CASSLGWQSNEQFF.

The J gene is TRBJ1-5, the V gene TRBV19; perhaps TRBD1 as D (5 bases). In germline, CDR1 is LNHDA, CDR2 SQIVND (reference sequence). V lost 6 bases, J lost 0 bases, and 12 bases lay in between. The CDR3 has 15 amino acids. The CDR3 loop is CASRVAGVSNQPQHF. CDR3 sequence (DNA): TGTGCCAGTAGGGTCGCGGGGGTTAGCAATCAGCCCCAGCATTTT.

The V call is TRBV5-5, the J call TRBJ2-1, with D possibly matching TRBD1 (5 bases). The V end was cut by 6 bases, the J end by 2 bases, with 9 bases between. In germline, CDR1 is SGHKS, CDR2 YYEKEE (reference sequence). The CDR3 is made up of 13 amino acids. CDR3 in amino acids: CASTQGPYNEQFF. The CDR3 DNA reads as TGTGCCAGCACCCAGGGCCCCTACAATGAGCAGTTCTTC.

The CDR3 region is CASSFGSGGYTF. The CDR3 DNA follows: TGTGCCAGCAGCTTCGGGTCCGGTGGCTACACCTTC. The rearrangement links TRBV5-6 to TRBJ1-2; D not resolved. The CDR3 contains 12 residues. Germline V gene sequence: CDR1 SGHDT, CDR2 YYEEEE. The V and J ends lost 2 bases and 7 bases respectively, with 9 bases between them.

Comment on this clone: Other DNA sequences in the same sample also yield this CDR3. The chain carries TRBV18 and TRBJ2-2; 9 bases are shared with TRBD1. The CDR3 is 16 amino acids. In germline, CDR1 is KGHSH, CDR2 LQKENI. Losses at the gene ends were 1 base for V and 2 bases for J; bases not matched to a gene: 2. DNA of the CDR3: TGTGCCAGCTCACCACTGGGACAGGGAAACACCGGGGAGCTGTTTTTT. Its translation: CASSPLGQGNTGELFF. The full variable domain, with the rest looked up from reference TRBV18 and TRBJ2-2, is NAGVMQNPRHLVRRRGQEARLRCSPMKGHSHVYWYRQLPEEGLKFMVYLQKENIIDESGMPKERFSAEFPKEGPSILRIQQVVRGDSAAYFCASSPLGQGNTGELFFGEGSRLTVL.

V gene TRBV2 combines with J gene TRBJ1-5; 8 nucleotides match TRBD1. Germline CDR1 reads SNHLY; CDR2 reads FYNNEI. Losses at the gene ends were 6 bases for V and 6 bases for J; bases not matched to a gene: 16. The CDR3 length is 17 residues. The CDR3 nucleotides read TGTGCCAGCAGCCGACCCAGTTCAGGGGGCGACGGTCAGCCCCAGCATTTT. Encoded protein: CASSRPSSGGDGQPQHF.

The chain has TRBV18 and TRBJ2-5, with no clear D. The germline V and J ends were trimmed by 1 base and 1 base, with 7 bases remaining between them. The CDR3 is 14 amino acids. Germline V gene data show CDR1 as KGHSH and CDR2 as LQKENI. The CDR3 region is CASSPRAVQETQYF. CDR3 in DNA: TGTGCCAGCTCACCACGGGCAGTCCAAGAGACCCAGTACTTC.

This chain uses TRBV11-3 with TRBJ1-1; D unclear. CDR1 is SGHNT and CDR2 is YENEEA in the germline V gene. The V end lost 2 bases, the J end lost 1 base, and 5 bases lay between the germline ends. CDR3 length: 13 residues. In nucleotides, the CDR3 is TGTGCCAGCAGCTTAACCGGGAACACTGAAGCTTTCTTT. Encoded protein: CASSLTGNTEAFF.

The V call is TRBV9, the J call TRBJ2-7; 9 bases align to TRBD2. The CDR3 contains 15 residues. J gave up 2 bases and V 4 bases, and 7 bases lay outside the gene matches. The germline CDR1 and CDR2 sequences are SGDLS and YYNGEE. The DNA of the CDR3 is TGTGCCAGCAGCACCGGCTCTAGCGGGGCCTACGAGCAGTACTTC. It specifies CASSTGSSGAYEQYF.

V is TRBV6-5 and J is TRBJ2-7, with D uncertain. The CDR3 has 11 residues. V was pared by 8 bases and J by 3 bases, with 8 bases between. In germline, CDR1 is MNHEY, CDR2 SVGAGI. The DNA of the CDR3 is TGTGCCAGCCAGGATAACTACGAGCAGTACTTC. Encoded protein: CASQDNYEQYF.

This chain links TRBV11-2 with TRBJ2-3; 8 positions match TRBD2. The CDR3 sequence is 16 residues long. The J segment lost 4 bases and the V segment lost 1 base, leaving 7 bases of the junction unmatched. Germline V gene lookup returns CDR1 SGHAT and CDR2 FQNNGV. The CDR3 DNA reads TGTGCCAGCAGCTTAGGGGGACTAGTGGTTCCAGATACGCAGTATTTT. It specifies CASSLGGLVVPDTQYF.

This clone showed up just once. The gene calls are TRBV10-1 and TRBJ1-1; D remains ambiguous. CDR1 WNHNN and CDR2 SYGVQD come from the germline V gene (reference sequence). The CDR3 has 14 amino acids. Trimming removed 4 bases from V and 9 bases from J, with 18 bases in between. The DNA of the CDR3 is TGCGCCAGCAGTGGACAAGGAAGCCCAATGAAAGCTTTCTTT. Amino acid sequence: CASSGQGSPMKAFF.

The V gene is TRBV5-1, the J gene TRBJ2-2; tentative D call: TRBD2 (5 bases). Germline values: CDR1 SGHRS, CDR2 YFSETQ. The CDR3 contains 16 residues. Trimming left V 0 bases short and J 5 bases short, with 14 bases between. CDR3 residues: CASSLEGSASTGELFF. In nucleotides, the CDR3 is TGCGCCAGCAGCTTGGAGGGTAGCGCGAGTACCGGGGAGCTGTTTTTT.

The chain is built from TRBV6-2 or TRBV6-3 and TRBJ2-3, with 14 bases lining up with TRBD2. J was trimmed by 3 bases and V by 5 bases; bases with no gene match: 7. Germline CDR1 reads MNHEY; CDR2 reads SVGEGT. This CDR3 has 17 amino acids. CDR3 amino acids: CASSLSGLAGVTDTQYF. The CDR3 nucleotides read TGTGCCAGCAGTCTCTCGGGACTAGCGGGAGTTACAGATACGCAGTATTTT.

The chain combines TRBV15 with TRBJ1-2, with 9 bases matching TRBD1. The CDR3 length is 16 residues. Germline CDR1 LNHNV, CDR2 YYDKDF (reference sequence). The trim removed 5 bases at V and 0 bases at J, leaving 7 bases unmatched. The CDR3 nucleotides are TGTGCCACCAGCTGGGGACAGGGTATATCTAACTATGGCTACACCTTC. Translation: CATSWGQGISNYGYTF. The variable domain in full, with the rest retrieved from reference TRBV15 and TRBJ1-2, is DAMVIQNPRYQVTQFGKPVTLSCSQTLNHNVMYWYQQKSSQAPKLLFHYYDKDFNNEADTPDNFQSRRPNTSFCFLDIRSPGLGDTAMYLCATSWGQGISNYGYTFGSGTRLTVV.

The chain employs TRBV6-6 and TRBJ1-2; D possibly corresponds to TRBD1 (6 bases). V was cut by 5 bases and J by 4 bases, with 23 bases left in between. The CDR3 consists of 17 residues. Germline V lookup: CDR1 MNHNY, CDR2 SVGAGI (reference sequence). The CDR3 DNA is TGTGCCAGCAGTCCCCCGAGGACTCCGGGACAAGCCTATGGCTACACCTTC. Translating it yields CASSPPRTPGQAYGYTF.

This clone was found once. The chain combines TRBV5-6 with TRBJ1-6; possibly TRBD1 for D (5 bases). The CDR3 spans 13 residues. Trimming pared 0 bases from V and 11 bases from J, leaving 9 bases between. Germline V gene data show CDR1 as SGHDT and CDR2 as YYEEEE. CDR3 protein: CASSLDGAAPLHF. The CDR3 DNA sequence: TGTGCCAGCAGCTTGGATGGGGCAGCACCCCTCCACTTT. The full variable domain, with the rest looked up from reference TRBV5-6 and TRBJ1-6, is DAGVTQSPTHLIKTRGQQVTLRCSPKSGHDTVSWYQQALGQGPQFIFQYYEEEERQRGNFPDRFSGHQFPNYSSELNVNALLLGDSALYLCASSLDGAAPLHFGNGTRLTVT.

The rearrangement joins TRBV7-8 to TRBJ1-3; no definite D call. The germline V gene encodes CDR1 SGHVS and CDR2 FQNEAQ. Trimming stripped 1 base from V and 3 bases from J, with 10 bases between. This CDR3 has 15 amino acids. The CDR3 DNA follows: TGTGCCAGCAGCTTAGAGCGGTACGGTGGAAACACCATATATTTT. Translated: CASSLERYGGNTIYF. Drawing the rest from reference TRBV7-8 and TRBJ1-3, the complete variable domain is GAGVSQSPRYKVAKRGQDVALRCDPISGHVSLFWYQQALGQGPEFLTYFQNEAQLDKSGLPSDRFFAERPEGSVSTLKIQRTQQEDSAVYLCASSLERYGGNTIYFGEGSWLTVV.

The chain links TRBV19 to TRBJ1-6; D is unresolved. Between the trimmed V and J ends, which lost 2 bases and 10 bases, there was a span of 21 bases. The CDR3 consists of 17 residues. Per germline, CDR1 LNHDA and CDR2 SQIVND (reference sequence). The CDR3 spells CASSILMGRNLQSPLHF. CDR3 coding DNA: TGTGCCAGTAGTATATTAATGGGCCGGAACCTACAATCACCCCTCCACTTT.

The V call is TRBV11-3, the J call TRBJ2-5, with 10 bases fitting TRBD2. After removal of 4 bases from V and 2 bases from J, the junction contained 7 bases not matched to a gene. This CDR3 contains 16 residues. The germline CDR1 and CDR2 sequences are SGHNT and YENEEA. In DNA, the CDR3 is TGTGCCAGCAGCTCCTTTCTAGCGGGAGAACAAGAGACCCAGTACTTC. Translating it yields CASSSFLAGEQETQYF. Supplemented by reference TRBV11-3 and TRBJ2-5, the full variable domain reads EAGVVQSPRYKIIEKKQPVAFWCNPISGHNTLYWYLQNLGQGPELLIRYENEEAVDDSQLPKDRFSAERLKGVDSTLKIQPAELGDSAVYLCASSSFLAGEQETQYFGPGTRLLVL.

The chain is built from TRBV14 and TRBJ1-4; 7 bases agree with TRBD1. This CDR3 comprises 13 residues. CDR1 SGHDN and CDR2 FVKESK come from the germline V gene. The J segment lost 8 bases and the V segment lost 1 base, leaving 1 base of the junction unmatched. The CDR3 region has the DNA TGTGCCAGCAGCCAAGGGGACAGAGAAAAACTGTTTTTT. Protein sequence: CASSQGDREKLFF.

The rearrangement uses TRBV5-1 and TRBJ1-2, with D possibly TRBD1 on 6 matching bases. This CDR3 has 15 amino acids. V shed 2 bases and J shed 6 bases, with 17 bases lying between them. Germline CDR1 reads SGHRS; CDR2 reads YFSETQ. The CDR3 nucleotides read TGCGCCAGCAGCTTCGTGGGTCAGAGGGGGAATGGCTACACCTTC. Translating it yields CASSFVGQRGNGYTF.

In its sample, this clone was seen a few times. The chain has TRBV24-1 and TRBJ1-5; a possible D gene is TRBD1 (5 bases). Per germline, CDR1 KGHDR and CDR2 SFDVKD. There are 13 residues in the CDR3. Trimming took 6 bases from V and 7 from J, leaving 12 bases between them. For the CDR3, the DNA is TGTGCCACCAGTCCCGGGGGTGGACAGCCCCAGCATTTT. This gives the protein CATSPGGGQPQHF.

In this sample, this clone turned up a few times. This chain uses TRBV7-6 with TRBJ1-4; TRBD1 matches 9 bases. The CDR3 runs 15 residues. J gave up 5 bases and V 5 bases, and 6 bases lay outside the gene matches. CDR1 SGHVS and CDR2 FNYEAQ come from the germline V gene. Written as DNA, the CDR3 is TGTGCCAGCAGCCCCGGACAGGGGCGGAATGAAAAACTGTTTTTT. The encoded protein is CASSPGQGRNEKLFF.

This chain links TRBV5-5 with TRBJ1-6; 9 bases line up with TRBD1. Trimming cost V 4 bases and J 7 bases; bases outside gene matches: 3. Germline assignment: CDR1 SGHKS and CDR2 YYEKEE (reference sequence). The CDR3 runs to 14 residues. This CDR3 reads CASSPGQGNSPLHF. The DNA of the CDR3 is TGTGCCAGCAGCCCCGGACAGGGGAATTCACCCCTCCACTTT. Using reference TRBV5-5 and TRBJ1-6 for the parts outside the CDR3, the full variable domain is DAGVTQSPTHLIKTRGQQVTLRCSPISGHKSVSWYQQVLGQGPQFIFQYYEKEERGRGNFPDRFSARQFPNYSSELNVNALLLGDSALYLCASSPGQGNSPLHFGNGTRLTVT.

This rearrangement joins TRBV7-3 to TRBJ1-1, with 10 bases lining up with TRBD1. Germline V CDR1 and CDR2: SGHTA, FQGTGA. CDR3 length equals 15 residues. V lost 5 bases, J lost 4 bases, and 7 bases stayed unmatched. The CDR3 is CASSLRQGAGTEAFF. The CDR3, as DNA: TGTGCCAGCAGCCTCCGACAGGGGGCAGGCACTGAAGCTTTCTTT.

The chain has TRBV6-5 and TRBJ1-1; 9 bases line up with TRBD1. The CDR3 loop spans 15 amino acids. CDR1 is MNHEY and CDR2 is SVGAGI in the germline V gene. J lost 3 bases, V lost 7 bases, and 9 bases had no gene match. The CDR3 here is CASTNTGTGHTEAFF. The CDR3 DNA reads TGTGCCAGCACTAATACCGGGACAGGGCACACTGAAGCTTTCTTT.